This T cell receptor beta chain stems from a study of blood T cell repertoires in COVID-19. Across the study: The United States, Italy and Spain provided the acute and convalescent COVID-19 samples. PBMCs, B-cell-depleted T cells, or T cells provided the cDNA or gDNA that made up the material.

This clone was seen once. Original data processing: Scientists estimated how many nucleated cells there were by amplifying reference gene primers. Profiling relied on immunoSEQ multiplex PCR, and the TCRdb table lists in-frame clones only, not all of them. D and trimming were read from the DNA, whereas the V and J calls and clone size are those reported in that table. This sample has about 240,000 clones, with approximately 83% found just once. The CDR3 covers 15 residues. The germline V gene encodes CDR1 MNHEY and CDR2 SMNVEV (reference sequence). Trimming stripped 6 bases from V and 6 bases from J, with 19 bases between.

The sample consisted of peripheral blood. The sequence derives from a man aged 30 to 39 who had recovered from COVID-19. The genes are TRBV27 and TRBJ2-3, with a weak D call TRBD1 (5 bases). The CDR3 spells CASRAGYRRDDTQYF. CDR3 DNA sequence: TGTGCCAGCAGGGCAGGGTATCGACGAGACGATACGCAGTATTTT.